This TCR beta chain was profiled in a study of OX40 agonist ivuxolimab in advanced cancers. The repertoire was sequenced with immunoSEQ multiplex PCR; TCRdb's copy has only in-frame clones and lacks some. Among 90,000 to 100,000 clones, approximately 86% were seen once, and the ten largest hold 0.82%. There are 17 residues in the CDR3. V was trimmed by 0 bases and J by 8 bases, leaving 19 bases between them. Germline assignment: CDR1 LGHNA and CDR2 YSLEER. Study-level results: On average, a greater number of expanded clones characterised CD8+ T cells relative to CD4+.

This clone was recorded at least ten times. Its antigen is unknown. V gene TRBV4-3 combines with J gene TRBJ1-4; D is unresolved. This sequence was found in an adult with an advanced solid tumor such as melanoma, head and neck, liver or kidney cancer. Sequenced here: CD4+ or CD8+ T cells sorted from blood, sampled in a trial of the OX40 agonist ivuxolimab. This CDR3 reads CASSQETFGLGSEKLFF. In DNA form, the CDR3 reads TGCGCCAGCAGCCAAGAGACATTCGGACTCGGCTCGGAAAAACTGTTTTTT.